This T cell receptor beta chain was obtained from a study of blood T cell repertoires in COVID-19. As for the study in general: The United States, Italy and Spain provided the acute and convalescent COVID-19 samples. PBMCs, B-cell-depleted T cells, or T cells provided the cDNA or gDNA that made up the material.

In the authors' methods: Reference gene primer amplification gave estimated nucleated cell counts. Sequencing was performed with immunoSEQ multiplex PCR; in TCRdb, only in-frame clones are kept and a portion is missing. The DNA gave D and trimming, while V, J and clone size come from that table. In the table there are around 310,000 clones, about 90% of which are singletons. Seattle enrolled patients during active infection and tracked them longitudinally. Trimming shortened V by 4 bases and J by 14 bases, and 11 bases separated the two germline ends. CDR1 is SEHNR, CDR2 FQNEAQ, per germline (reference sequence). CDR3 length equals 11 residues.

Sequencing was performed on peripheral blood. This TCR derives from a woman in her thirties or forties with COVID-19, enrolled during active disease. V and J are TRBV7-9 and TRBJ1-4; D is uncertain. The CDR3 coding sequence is TGTGCCAGCAGCTCCAGCCAGCGGCTGTTTTTT. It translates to CASSSSQRLFF.